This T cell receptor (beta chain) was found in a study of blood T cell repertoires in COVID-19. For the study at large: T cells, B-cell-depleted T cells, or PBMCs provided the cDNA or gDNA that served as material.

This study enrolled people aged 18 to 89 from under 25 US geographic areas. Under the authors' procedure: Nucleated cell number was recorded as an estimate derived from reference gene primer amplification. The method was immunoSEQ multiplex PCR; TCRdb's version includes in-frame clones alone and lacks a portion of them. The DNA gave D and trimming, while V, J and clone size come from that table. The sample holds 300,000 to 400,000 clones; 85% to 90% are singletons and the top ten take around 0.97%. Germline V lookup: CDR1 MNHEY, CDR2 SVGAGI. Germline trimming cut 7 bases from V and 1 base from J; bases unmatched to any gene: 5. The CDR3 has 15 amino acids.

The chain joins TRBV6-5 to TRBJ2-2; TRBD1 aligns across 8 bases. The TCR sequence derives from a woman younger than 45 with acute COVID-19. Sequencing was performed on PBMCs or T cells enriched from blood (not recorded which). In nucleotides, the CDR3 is TGTGCCAGCACCCAAGACAGGGGGAACACCGGGGAGCTGTTTTTT. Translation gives CASTQDRGNTGELFF.